This TCR beta chain was identified in a study of blood T cell repertoires in COVID-19. Enrollment of patients from Seattle took place during active infection, with longitudinal follow-up. This CDR3 has 15 residues. The V gene's germline CDR1 is SGDLS and CDR2 YYNGEE. V lost 4 bases, J lost 0 bases, and 7 bases stayed unmatched. Clones were read by immunoSEQ multiplex PCR, and TCRdb kept only the in-frame ones, dropping some. This sample carries about 260,000 clones, around 90% of them seen once, and the ten largest clones take about 5%. The sequence was collected from a woman aged 55-70 years with COVID-19, enrolled during active disease. The rearrangement links TRBV9 to TRBJ2-7, with 7 bases matching TRBD2. Sample: peripheral blood. The CDR3 is CASSPRVAGSYEQYF. Written as DNA, the CDR3 is TGTGCCAGCAGCCCCCGGGTAGCGGGCTCCTACGAGCAGTACTTC.